The 25 T cell receptor beta chains in this list originate from one sample, sequenced in a study of cytotoxic CD8 clonotypes in ibrutinib-treated CLL. TCRdb's copy holds only in-frame clones and misses some; the assay was immunoSEQ multiplex PCR. The sample lists about 130,000 clones; approximately 83% were seen once. The source was PBMCs, collected after 24 months of ibrutinib treatment. The receptors come from a human donor with chronic lymphocytic leukemia.

This chain links TRBV10-3 with TRBJ2-7, with 11 nucleotides matching TRBD2. CDR3 length equals 16 residues. Germline V gene data show CDR1 as ENHRY and CDR2 as SYGVKD. The V gene end was trimmed by 11 bases and the J gene end by 3 bases; junction bases not matched to a gene: 15. CDR3 nucleotide sequence: TGTGCCTCAGCCAGCGCTAGCGGGGGGTCGGGCTACGAGCAGTACTTC. It codes for CASASASGGSGYEQYF.

This chain links TRBV14 with TRBJ2-6, with 9 bases that match TRBD1. CDR3 length: 16 amino acids. The trim removed 4 bases at V and 0 bases at J, leaving 1 base unmatched. Germline CDR1 SGHDN, CDR2 FVKESK. CDR3 sequence reads: CASSLQGASGANVLTF. DNA for the CDR3: TGTGCCAGCAGCCTACAGGGGGCCTCTGGGGCCAACGTCCTGACTTTC.

Comments on this clone: At one end the junction does not follow the germline gene, possibly because of a read error. This chain joins TRBV7-2 and TRBJ1-2, with 9 bases matching TRBD1. The length of the CDR3 is 13 residues. In germline, CDR1 is SGHTA, CDR2 FQGNSA. CDR3 residues: CASRLDRGTGYTF. In DNA form, the CDR3 reads TGTGCCAGCAGATTAGACAGGGGGACTGGCTACACCTTC.

The chain links TRBV5-3 to TRBJ1-4; 10 bases agree with TRBD1. TRBV5-3 is an ORF for which the function is uncertain. CDR3 length equals 15 residues. V was clipped by 2 bases and J by 5 bases; unmatched bases: 3. CDR3 coding DNA: TGTGCCAGAAGCTTTTGGACAGGGGGAAATGAAAAACTGTTTTTT. It is translated as CARSFWTGGNEKLFF.

The genes are TRBV2 and TRBJ1-2; 8 bases are a match to TRBD1. J was trimmed by 6 bases and V by 4 bases; bases with no gene match: 4. The CDR3 has 13 residues. Looked up from germline, CDR1 is SNHLY and CDR2 is FYNNEI. The CDR3 reads CASSVGTGDGYTF. In nucleotides, the CDR3 is TGTGCCAGCAGTGTTGGGACAGGTGATGGCTACACCTTC. Complete variable domain (other parts from reference TRBV2 and TRBJ1-2): EPEVTQTPSHQVTQMGQEVILRCVPISNHLYFYWYRQILGQKVEFLVSFYNNEISEKSEIFDDQFSVERPDGSNFTLKIRSTKLEDSAMYFCASSVGTGDGYTFGSGTRLTVV.

The chain links TRBV19 to TRBJ1-1; D remains ambiguous. The length of the CDR3 is 14 residues. V shed 9 bases and J shed 4 bases, with 18 bases lying between them. CDR1 LNHDA and CDR2 SQIVND come from the germline V gene (reference sequence). CDR3 in amino acids: CASTIPGVITEAFF. The CDR3 DNA follows: TGTGCCAGCACGATTCCGGGTGTTATCACTGAAGCTTTCTTT.

This clone was counted only a few times. V gene TRBV7-2 combines with J gene TRBJ2-3; unclear D gene. Germline CDR1 is SGHTA and CDR2 is FQGNSA. This CDR3 has 13 residues. V was trimmed by 1 base and J by 4 bases, leaving 6 bases between them. The CDR3 sequence: CASSLVRADTQYF. For the CDR3, the DNA is TGTGCCAGCAGCTTAGTCCGGGCAGATACGCAGTATTTT.

The chain's CDR3 is CASSLQENTEAFF. DNA for the CDR3: TGTGCCAGCTCGCTCCAGGAGAACACTGAAGCTTTCTTT. The chain links TRBV18 to TRBJ1-1, with unresolved D. CDR3 length equals 13 residues. V was cut by 6 bases and J by 1 base, with 9 bases left in between. Germline V lookup: CDR1 KGHSH, CDR2 LQKENI.

V is TRBV18 and J is TRBJ2-4; D assignment may be TRBD1 or TRBD2 (6 bases each). Germline V gene sequence: CDR1 KGHSH, CDR2 LQKENI. This CDR3 has 15 residues. Trimming cost V 1 base and J 7 bases, with 14 bases left between them. The CDR3 here is CASSPQTGSGNIQYF. In DNA, the CDR3 is TGTGCCAGCTCACCACAAACAGGGAGCGGGAACATTCAGTACTTC.

V usage is TRBV5-1 and J usage is TRBJ2-1; 7 bases align to TRBD1. With V trimmed by 4 bases and J by 3 bases, 7 bases remained unmatched. The CDR3 is 15 amino acids. Germline V gene sequence: CDR1 SGHRS, CDR2 YFSETQ. The CDR3 DNA sequence: TGCGCCAGCAGCGAATCCGGGACAGACTACAATGAGCAGTTCTTC. Its protein is CASSESGTDYNEQFF.

This rearrangement joins TRBV5-1 to TRBJ2-3; 9 nucleotides agree with TRBD2. Germline CDR1 reads SGHRS; CDR2 reads YFSETQ. The CDR3 has 15 amino acids. J was trimmed by 5 bases and V by 4 bases; bases with no gene match: 8. CDR3 DNA sequence: TGCGCCAGCAGCCGCGGGACTAGCTTTCAAGATACGCAGTATTTT. It is translated as CASSRGTSFQDTQYF.

The chain joins TRBV18 to TRBJ2-2; possible D gene TRBD2, 6 bases. The CDR3 length is 16 residues. V lost 3 bases, J lost 0 bases, and 11 bases lay in between. CDR1 KGHSH and CDR2 LQKENI come from the germline V gene. This CDR3 reads CASSPLGGTNTGELFF. The CDR3 bases are TGTGCCAGCTCACCCCTGGGCGGGACGAACACCGGGGAGCTGTTTTTT.

The chain employs TRBV10-3 and TRBJ1-4; D call uncertain. The length of the CDR3 is 13 residues. Trimming stripped 10 bases from V and 8 bases from J, with 17 bases between. Germline CDR1 is ENHRY and CDR2 is SYGVKD. CDR3 sequence reads: CASRSPGGEKLFF. CDR3 nucleotides: TGTGCCAGTAGATCTCCCGGCGGGGAAAAACTGTTTTTT.

The chain has TRBV5-1 and TRBJ2-7; D remains unclear. The V end lost 4 bases, the J end lost 4 bases, and 9 bases lay between the germline ends. This CDR3 spans 12 amino acids. CDR1 is SGHRS and CDR2 is YFSETQ in the germline V gene. CDR3 sequence (DNA): TGCGCCAGCAGCCAGGACCTTTACGAGCAGTACTTC. Its protein is CASSQDLYEQYF. The complete variable domain, with remaining parts taken from reference TRBV5-1 and TRBJ2-7, reads KAGVTQTPRYLIKTRGQQVTLSCSPISGHRSVSWYQQTPGQGLQFLFEYFSETQRNKGNFPGRFSGRQFSNSRSEMNVSTLELGDSALYLCASSQDLYEQYFGPGTRLTVT.

This sequence joins TRBV29-1 and TRBJ2-7; D is possibly TRBD2 (5 bases). CDR3 length equals 12 residues. Trimming took off 4 bases at V and 4 bases at J, with 11 bases between the two ends. Germline V CDR1 and CDR2: SQVTM, ANQGSEA. This chain's CDR3 is CSVVRDKYEQYF. CDR3 nucleotides: TGCAGCGTTGTACGGGATAAGTACGAGCAGTACTTC.

V usage is TRBV5-6 and J usage is TRBJ1-1; D ambiguous. The V gene lost 6 bases and the J gene lost 1 base, with 13 bases spanning the gap. Germline V gene data show CDR1 as SGHDT and CDR2 as YYEEEE. CDR3 length equals 14 residues. CDR3 protein: CASISRMRNTEAFF. For the CDR3, the DNA is TGTGCCAGCATCTCCAGGATGAGGAACACTGAAGCTTTCTTT.

The rearrangement links TRBV19 to TRBJ1-2; D may be TRBD1 (6 bases). CDR1 and CDR2 (germline): LNHDA, SQIVND (reference sequence). This CDR3 contains 12 residues. Between the trimmed V and J ends, which lost 7 bases and 8 bases, there was a span of 14 bases. CDR3 in amino acids: CASNNRERGYTF. CDR3 coding DNA: TGTGCCAGTAATAACAGGGAAAGGGGCTACACCTTC.

The J gene is TRBJ1-2, the V gene TRBV18, with TRBD1 identical over 8 bases. Germline-derived CDR1 and CDR2 are KGHSH and LQKENI. This CDR3 contains 14 residues. V shed 2 bases and J 8 bases; nucleotides not matched to a gene: 7. For the CDR3, the DNA is TGTGCCAGCTCACCAAGTGCAGGGGGCTTAGGCTACACCTTC. It specifies CASSPSAGGLGYTF.

The gene calls are TRBV27 and TRBJ2-2; D possibly corresponds to TRBD1 (6 bases). Germline lookup yields CDR1 MNHEY and CDR2 SMNVEV (reference sequence). The CDR3 spans 16 residues. The germline V and J ends were trimmed by 2 bases and 2 bases, with 12 bases remaining between them. The CDR3 nucleotides read TGTGCCAGCAGTTTAAATGGGGGCTCCAACACCGGGGAGCTGTTTTTT. Translation: CASSLNGGSNTGELFF.

V gene TRBV7-2 combines with J gene TRBJ2-3, with TRBD2 matching 9 bases. CDR1 SGHTA and CDR2 FQGNSA come from the germline V gene. J lost 2 bases, V lost 3 bases, and 3 bases had no gene match. This CDR3 is 15 amino acids long. The CDR3 loop is CASSFPSGNTDTQYF. The DNA for the CDR3 is TGTGCCAGCAGCTTTCCTAGCGGGAACACAGATACGCAGTATTTT.

The chain combines TRBV9 with TRBJ2-2, with D unclear. Trimming stripped 0 bases from V and 3 bases from J, with 3 bases between. From germline, CDR1 is SGDLS and CDR2 YYNGEE. The CDR3 has 13 residues. This CDR3 is CASSVDHTGELFF. CDR3 coding DNA: TGTGCCAGCAGCGTAGATCACACCGGGGAGCTGTTTTTT.

This chain uses TRBV27 with TRBJ1-6, with 9 nucleotides matching TRBD1. CDR1 MNHEY and CDR2 SMNVEV come from the germline V gene (reference sequence). V lost 8 bases and J lost 7; bases outside the gene matches: 3. The CDR3 covers 13 residues. This CDR3 is CASLGQGNSPLHF. CDR3 bases: TGTGCCAGCTTGGGACAGGGAAATTCACCCCTCCACTTT.

The chain combines TRBV9 with TRBJ1-2; D unresolved. V lost 4 bases, J lost 5 bases, and 9 bases lay in between. The CDR3 consists of 12 residues. Germline assignment: CDR1 SGDLS and CDR2 YYNGEE. The CDR3 coding sequence is TGTGCCAGCAGCACCCAAACGTATGGCTACACCTTC. It encodes CASSTQTYGYTF.

This clone was detected ten times or more. This chain connects TRBV7-9 to TRBJ1-2; possible D gene TRBD1, 5 bases. Trimming removed 9 bases at V and 8 bases at J, with 13 bases between. There are 11 residues in the CDR3. The germline V gene encodes CDR1 SEHNR and CDR2 FQNEAQ (reference sequence). CDR3 amino acids: CASTGQYGYTF. Written as DNA, the CDR3 is TGTGCCAGTACGGGGCAATACGGCTACACCTTC.

The chain is built from TRBV19 and TRBJ2-1; D unclear. This CDR3 spans 16 amino acids. CDR1 is LNHDA and CDR2 is SQIVND in the germline V gene (reference sequence). The germline V and J ends were trimmed by 3 bases and 1 base, with 13 bases remaining between them. The CDR3 region has the DNA TGTGCCAGTAGTATGGAGCTGGGTCTGTCCTACAATGAGCAGTTCTTC. It translates to CASSMELGLSYNEQFF. Supplemented by reference TRBV19 and TRBJ2-1, the full variable domain reads DGGITQSPKYLFRKEGQNVTLSCEQNLNHDAMYWYRQDPGQGLRLIYYSQIVNDFQKGDIAEGYSVSREKKESFPLTVTSAQKNPTAFYLCASSMELGLSYNEQFFGPGTRLTVL.